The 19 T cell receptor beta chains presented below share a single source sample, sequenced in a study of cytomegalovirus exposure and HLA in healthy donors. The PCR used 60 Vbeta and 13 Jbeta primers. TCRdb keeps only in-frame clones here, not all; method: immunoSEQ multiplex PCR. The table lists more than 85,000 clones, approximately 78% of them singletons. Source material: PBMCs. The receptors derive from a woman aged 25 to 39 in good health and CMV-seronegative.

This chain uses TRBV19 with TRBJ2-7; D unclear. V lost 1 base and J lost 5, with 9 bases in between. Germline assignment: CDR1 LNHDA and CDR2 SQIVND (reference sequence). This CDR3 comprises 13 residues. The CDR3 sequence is CASSIGAWDEQYF. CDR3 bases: TGTGCCAGTAGTATAGGAGCGTGGGACGAGCAGTACTTC.

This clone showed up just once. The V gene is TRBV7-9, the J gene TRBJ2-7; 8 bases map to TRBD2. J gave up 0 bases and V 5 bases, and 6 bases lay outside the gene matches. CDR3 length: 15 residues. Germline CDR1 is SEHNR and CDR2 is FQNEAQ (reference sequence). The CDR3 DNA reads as TGTGCCAGCAGCGCCGGGACTAGGAGCTCCTACGAGCAGTACTTC. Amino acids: CASSAGTRSSYEQYF.

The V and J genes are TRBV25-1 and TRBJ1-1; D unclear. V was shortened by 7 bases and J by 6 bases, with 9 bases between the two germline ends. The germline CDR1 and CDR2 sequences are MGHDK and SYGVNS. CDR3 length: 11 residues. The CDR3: CASISLSEAFF. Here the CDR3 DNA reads TGTGCCAGCATATCCCTGTCTGAAGCTTTCTTT.

The CDR3 loop reads CASSYSGLAGQVEQFF. In nucleotides, the CDR3 is TGTGCCAGCAGTTACTCGGGACTAGCGGGGCAAGTGGAGCAGTTCTTC. The J gene is TRBJ2-1, the V gene TRBV6-5; the match to TRBD2 covers 13 bases. The CDR3 runs to 16 residues. Trimming at V came to 0 bases and at J to 10 bases, leaving 6 bases not matched to a gene. CDR1 and CDR2 from the germline V gene are MNHEY and SVGAGI.

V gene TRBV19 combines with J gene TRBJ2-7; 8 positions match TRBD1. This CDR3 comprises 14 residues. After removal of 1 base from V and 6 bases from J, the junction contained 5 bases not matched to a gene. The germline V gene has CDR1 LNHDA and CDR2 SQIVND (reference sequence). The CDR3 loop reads CASSIGQGPVEQYF. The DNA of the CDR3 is TGTGCCAGTAGTATAGGACAGGGGCCGGTCGAGCAGTACTTC. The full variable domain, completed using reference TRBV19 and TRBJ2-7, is DGGITQSPKYLFRKEGQNVTLSCEQNLNHDAMYWYRQDPGQGLRLIYYSQIVNDFQKGDIAEGYSVSREKKESFPLTVTSAQKNPTAFYLCASSIGQGPVEQYFGPGTRLTVT.

CDR3 protein: CASSVEGRHFNEQFF. The CDR3 nucleotides are TGTGCCAGCAGCGTAGAGGGGCGTCATTTCAATGAGCAGTTCTTC. This sequence joins TRBV9 and TRBJ2-1; D possibly corresponds to TRBD1 (5 bases). Germline V gene data show CDR1 as SGDLS and CDR2 as YYNGEE. Trimming took off 0 bases at V and 6 bases at J, with 13 bases between the two ends. The CDR3 spans 15 residues. Full variable domain (rest looked up from reference TRBV9 and TRBJ2-1): DSGVTQTPKHLITATGQRVTLRCSPRSGDLSVYWYQQSLDQGLQFLIQYYNGEERAKGNILERFSAQQFPDLHSELNLSSLELGDSALYFCASSVEGRHFNEQFFGPGTRLTVL.

The CDR3 loop reads CAITPAGGPNEQYF. DNA of the CDR3: TGTGCCATCACCCCAGCGGGAGGGCCAAACGAGCAGTACTTC. The chain employs TRBV10-3 and TRBJ2-7, with 10 bases lining up with TRBD2. Germline lookup yields CDR1 ENHRY and CDR2 SYGVKD. J gave up 5 bases and V 7 bases, and 8 bases lay outside the gene matches. There are 14 residues in the CDR3.

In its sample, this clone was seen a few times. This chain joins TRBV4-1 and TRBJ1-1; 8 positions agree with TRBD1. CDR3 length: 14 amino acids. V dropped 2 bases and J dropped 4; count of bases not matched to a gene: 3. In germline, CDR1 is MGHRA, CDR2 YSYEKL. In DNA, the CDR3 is TGCGCCAGCAGCCAACCTACAGGGGGCACTGAAGCTTTCTTT. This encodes CASSQPTGGTEAFF.

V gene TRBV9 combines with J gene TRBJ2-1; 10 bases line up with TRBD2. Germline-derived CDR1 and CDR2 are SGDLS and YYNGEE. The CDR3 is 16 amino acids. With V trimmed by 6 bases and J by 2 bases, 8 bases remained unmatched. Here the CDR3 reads CASIPGLAGAYNEQFF. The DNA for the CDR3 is TGTGCCAGCATTCCGGGGCTAGCGGGAGCCTACAATGAGCAGTTCTTC.

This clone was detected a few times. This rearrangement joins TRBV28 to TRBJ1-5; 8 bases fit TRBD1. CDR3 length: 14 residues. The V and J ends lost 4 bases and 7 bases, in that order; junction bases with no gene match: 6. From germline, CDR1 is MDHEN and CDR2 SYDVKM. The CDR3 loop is CASSSTGDRQPQHF. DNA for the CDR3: TGTGCCAGCAGTTCGACAGGGGATAGGCAGCCCCAGCATTTT.

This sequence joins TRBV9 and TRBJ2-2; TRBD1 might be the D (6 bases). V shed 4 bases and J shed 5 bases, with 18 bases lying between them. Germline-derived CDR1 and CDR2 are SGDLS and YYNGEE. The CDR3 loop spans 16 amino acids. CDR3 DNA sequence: TGTGCCAGCAGCTCTACAGGGTTAATGAGGACCGGGGAGCTGTTTTTT. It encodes CASSSTGLMRTGELFF.

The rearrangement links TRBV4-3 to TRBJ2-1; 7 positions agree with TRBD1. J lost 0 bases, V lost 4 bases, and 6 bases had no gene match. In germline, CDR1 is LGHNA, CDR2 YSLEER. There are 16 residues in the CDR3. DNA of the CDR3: TGCGCCAGCAGCCGGCACCGGGACAGCTCCTACAATGAGCAGTTCTTC. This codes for CASSRHRDSSYNEQFF.

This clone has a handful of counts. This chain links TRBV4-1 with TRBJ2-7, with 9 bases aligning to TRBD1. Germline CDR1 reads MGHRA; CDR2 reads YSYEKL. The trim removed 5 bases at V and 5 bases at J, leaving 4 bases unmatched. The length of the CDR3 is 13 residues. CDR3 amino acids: CASSKQGADEQYF. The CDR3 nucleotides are TGCGCCAGCAGCAAACAGGGGGCGGACGAGCAGTACTTC.

Here the CDR3 reads CASLGGPFTGELFF. In nucleotides, the CDR3 is TGTGCCAGCCTGGGGGGGCCCTTCACCGGGGAGCTGTTTTTT. The chain recombines TRBV2 with TRBJ2-2, with a tentative D call TRBD2 (7 bases). Germline V gene data show CDR1 as SNHLY and CDR2 as FYNNEI. Between the trimmed V and J ends, which lost 8 bases and 4 bases, there was a span of 14 bases. The CDR3 spans 14 residues.

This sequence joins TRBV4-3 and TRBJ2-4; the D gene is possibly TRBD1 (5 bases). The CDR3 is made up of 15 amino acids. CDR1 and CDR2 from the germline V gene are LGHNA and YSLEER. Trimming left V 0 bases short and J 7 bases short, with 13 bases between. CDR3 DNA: TGCGCCAGCAGCCAAGAGGTTGGCAGGGCGAACATTCAGTACTTC. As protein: CASSQEVGRANIQYF.

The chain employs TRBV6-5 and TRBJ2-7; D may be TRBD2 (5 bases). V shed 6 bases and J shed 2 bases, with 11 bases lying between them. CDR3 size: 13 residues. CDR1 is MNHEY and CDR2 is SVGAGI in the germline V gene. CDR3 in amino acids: CASRRTGTYEQYF. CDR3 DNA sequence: TGTGCCAGCAGACGCACCGGGACCTACGAGCAGTACTTC.

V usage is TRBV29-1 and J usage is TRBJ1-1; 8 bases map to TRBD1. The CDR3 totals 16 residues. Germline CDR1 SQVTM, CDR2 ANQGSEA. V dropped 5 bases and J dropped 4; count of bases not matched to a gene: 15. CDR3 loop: CSVSGQGGGTGTEAFF. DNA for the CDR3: TGCAGCGTTTCTGGCCAGGGAGGAGGGACAGGCACTGAAGCTTTCTTT. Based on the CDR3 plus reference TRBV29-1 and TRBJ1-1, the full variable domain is SAVISQKPSRDICQRGTSLTIQCQVDSQVTMMFWYRQQPGQSLTLIATANQGSEATYESGFVIDKFPISRPNLTFSTLTVSNMSPEDSSIYLCSVSGQGGGTGTEAFFGQGTRLTVV.

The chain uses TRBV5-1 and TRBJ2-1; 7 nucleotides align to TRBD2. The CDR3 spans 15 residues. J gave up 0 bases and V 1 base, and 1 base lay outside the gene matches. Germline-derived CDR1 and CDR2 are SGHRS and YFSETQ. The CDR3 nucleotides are TGCGCCAGCAGCTTGACGGGGGGCTCCTACAATGAGCAGTTCTTC. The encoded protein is CASSLTGGSYNEQFF.

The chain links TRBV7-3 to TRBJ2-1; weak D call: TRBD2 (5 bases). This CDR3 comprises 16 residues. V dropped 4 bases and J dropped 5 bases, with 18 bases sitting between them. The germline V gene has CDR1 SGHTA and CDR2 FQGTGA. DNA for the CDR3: TGTGCCAGCAGCTCCGGGCCGGAGGTCGGCCACAATGAGCAGTTCTTC. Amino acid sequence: CASSSGPEVGHNEQFF.